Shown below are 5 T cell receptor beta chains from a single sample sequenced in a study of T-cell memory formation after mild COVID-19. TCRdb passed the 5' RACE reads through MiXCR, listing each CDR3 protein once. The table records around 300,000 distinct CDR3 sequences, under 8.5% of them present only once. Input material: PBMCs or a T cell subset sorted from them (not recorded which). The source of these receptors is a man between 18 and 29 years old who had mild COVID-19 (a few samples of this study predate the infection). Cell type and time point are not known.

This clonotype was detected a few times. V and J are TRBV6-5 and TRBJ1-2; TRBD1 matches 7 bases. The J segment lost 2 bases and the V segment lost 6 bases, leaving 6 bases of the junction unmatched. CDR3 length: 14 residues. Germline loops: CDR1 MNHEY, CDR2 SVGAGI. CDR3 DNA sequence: TGTGCCAGCAGCGACCGGGGACAGAACTATGGCTACACCTTC. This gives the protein CASSDRGQNYGYTF.

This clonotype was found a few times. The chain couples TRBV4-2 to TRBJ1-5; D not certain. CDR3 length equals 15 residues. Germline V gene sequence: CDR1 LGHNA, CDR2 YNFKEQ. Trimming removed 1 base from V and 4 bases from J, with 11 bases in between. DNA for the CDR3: TGTGCCAGCAGCCAAGCTTTGGCCGGGAATCAGCCCCAGCATTTT. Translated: CASSQALAGNQPQHF.

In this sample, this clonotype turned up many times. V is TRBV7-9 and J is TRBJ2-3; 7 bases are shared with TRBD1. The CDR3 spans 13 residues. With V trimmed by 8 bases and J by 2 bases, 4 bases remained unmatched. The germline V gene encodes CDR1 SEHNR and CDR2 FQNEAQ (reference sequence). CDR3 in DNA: TGTGCCAGCCTACAGGGGCCCACAGATACGCAGTATTTT. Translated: CASLQGPTDTQYF.

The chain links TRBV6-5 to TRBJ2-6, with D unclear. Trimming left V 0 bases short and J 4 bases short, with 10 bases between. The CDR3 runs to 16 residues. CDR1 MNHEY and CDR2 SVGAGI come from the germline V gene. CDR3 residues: CASSYSVAVGANVLTF. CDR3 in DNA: TGTGCCAGCAGTTACTCGGTGGCAGTCGGGGCCAACGTCCTGACTTTC.

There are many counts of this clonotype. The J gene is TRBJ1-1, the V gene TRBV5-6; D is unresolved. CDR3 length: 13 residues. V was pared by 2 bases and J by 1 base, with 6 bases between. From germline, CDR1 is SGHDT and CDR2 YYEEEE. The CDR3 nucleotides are TGTGCCAGCAGCTTTTCCGGGAACACTGAAGCTTTCTTT. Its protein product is CASSFSGNTEAFF.